This T cell receptor (beta chain) is from a study of T-cell reconstitution after alpha-beta-depleted transplantation in children. Concerning this clonotype: The target antigen is unknown.

Study-level points and caveats: Expanded graft clones numbering several hundred reportedly gave rise to alpha-beta T cells about two months after transplant. There were some patients whose high TCRbeta diversity at day 60 came from surviving recipient T cells and thymic progenitors. T-cell counts and diversity at one year post-transplant came mainly from newly produced T cells.

The library targeted TCRbeta and was prepared with unique molecular identifiers. MiXCR, run by TCRdb on the PCR reads, gives a single entry per CDR3 protein. The sample gives around 800,000 distinct CDR3 sequences, about 16% of which show up once; around 4.5% is in the top ten. The sample in question was PBMCs, mostly from graft donor cells, obtained 360 days after TCRalphabeta/CD19-depleted stem cell transplant. The clonotype was recovered from a male patient aged 10 to 17 who had a stem cell transplant for acute lymphoblastic leukemia, so the T cells may come from the graft donor.

The CDR3 nucleotides are TGCGCCAGCAGCCCAAATCCTAGCGTTGCCTACGAGCAGTACTTC. It specifies CASSPNPSVAYEQYF. V is TRBV5-1 and J is TRBJ2-7; TRBD2 might be the D (6 bases). V gave up 4 bases and J gave up 2 bases, with 16 bases separating them. The V gene's germline CDR1 is SGHRS and CDR2 YFSETQ. The CDR3 extends over 15 amino acids. Supplemented by reference TRBV5-1 and TRBJ2-7, the full variable domain reads KAGVTQTPRYLIKTRGQQVTLSCSPISGHRSVSWYQQTPGQGLQFLFEYFSETQRNKGNFPGRFSGRQFSNSRSEMNVSTLELGDSALYLCASSPNPSVAYEQYFGPGTRLTVT.